Presented here are 2 T cell receptor beta chains from one specimen sequenced in a study of blood T cell repertoires in COVID-19 (dated by TCRdb to the early 2020s). The library came from the immunoSEQ multiplex PCR assay. TCRdb holds this immuneACCESS table with in-frame rearrangements only. Some clones are missing; in checked studies, unresolved V genes explain under half, and the rest has no known cause. This sample is represented by about 110,000 clones; 80% to 85% of them were singletons. The ten largest clones represent nearly 0.85% of the sample. Sequenced sample: peripheral blood. The receptors shown here come from a woman in her 70s with acute or convalescent COVID-19.

The chain has TRBV6-5 and TRBJ2-7; no clear D gene. Trimming stripped 7 bases from V and 0 bases from J, with 4 bases between. Germline V CDR1 and CDR2: MNHEY, SVGAGI. The length of the CDR3 is 11 residues. CDR3 nucleotides: TGTGCCAGCACTCTCTCCTACGAGCAGTACTTC. It encodes CASTLSYEQYF.

The chain uses TRBV11-2 and TRBJ2-1; D remains unclear. The CDR3 is made up of 15 amino acids. The V gene lost 5 bases and the J gene lost 3 bases, with 14 bases spanning the gap. The germline V gene encodes CDR1 SGHAT and CDR2 FQNNGV. Here the CDR3 reads CASSPLVAIYNEQFF. The CDR3 DNA follows: TGTGCCAGCAGCCCGCTAGTAGCCATCTACAATGAGCAGTTCTTC.